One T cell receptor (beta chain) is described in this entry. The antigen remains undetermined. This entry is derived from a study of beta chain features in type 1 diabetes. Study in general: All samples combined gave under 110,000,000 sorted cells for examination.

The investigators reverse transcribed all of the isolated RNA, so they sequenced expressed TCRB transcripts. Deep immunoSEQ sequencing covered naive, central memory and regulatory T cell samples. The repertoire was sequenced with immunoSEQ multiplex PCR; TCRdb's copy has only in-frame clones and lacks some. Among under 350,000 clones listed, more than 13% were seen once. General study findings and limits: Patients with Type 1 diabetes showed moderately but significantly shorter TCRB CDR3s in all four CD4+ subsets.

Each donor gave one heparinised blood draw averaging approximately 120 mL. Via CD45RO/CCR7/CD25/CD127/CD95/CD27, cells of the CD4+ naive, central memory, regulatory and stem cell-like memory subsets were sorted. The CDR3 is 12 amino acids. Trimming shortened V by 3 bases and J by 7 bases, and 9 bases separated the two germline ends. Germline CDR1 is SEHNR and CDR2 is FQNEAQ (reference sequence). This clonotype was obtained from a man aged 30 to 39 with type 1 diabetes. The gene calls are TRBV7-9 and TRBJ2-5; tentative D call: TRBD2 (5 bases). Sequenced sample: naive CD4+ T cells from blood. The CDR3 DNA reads TGTGCCAGCAGCTTCCCCCGGGGGACCCAGTACTTC. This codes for CASSFPRGTQYF.